What follows are 26 T cell receptor beta chains derived from one specimen sequenced in a study of T cells in Graves' hyperthyroidism and ophthalmopathy (dated by TCRdb to the late 2010s). Library generation was performed with multiplex PCR. The sequencer was an Illumina HiSeq 2000. The TCR beta CDR3 regions were amplified from RNA transcripts. The TCR CDR3 was subjected to a first round of RT-PCR using the HTBI primer set and the Qiagen OneStep RT-PCR kit. TCRdb's own reprocessing of the public reads used fastp at Q25 and MiXCR and kept productive beta chains. Rows matching on CDR3 protein sequence are summarized as one entry with the most common DNA and genes. The sample table shows 350,000 or so distinct CDR3 sequences, and about 15% are seen once. In total, the top ten clones hold 34% of the sample. Source material: blood. These receptors all come from a woman aged 25-40 years with Graves' hyperthyroidism that later progressed to Graves' ophthalmopathy.

The rearrangement links TRBV24-1 to TRBJ2-1; TRBD2 agrees at 11 bases. Per the germline V gene, CDR1 is KGHDR and CDR2 is SFDVKD. The CDR3 consists of 19 residues. Trimming took 4 bases from V and 0 from J; bases not matched to a gene: 10. CDR3 nucleotide sequence: TGTGCCACCAGTGACCCGACTAGCGGGGAAGGGTACTCCTACAATGAGCAGTTCTTC. Amino acid sequence: CATSDPTSGEGYSYNEQFF.

The rearrangement links TRBV29-1 to TRBJ2-2; TRBD2 matches 7 bases. This CDR3 is 16 amino acids long. Germline assignment: CDR1 SQVTM and CDR2 ANQGSEA. V was pared by 1 base and J by 4 bases, with 9 bases of the junction left unmatched. Here the CDR3 DNA reads TGCAGCGTTGAAGTAAGAGGGAGGGCCATCACCGGGGAGCTGTTTTTT. Translating it yields CSVEVRGRAITGELFF.

This clonotype has at least ten counts. This chain joins TRBV7-9 and TRBJ1-4; 8 bases fit TRBD1. The trim removed 4 bases at V and 8 bases at J, leaving 3 bases unmatched. CDR1 is SEHNR, CDR2 FQNEAQ, per germline (reference sequence). The CDR3 consists of 13 residues. CDR3 DNA sequence: TGTGCCAGCAGCTCCGGGACAGGAGAAAAACTGTTTTTT. Protein: CASSSGTGEKLFF.

This clonotype was counted ten times or more. The chain recombines TRBV28 with TRBJ1-5; D perhaps matches TRBD1 (5 bases). Trimming took 7 bases from V and 2 from J, leaving 27 bases between them. Germline CDR1 is MDHEN and CDR2 is SYDVKM. This CDR3 has 19 residues. The DNA of the CDR3 is TGTGCCAGCAAACCCCGAAGCTGGGAGGGGCATTGGGGCAATCAGCCCCAGCATTTT. Its translation is CASKPRSWEGHWGNQPQHF.

The table lists this clonotype with a few counts. The rearrangement links TRBV10-3 to TRBJ2-2; D is undetermined. The length of the CDR3 is 16 residues. V lost 0 bases and J 7 bases, leaving 15 bases between the germline ends. Germline V lookup: CDR1 ENHRY, CDR2 SYGVKD. The CDR3 sequence: CAISESTVGSVGELFF. For the CDR3, the DNA is TGTGCCATCAGTGAGTCGACTGTAGGCTCGGTCGGGGAGCTGTTTTTT.

This clonotype was picked up many times. The V gene is TRBV7-2, the J gene TRBJ2-1; 7 positions agree with TRBD2. CDR1 SGHTA and CDR2 FQGNSA come from the germline V gene. V dropped 5 bases and J dropped 1; count of bases not matched to a gene: 14. The CDR3 is 18 residues long. CDR3 protein: CASSGPRLSGISYNEQFF. For the CDR3, the DNA is TGTGCCAGCAGCGGACCTAGGTTGAGCGGGATTTCCTACAATGAGCAGTTCTTC.

This clonotype was seen repeatedly, ten times or more. V and J are TRBV12-3 or TRBV12-4 and TRBJ2-1; a weak D match, TRBD2 (6 bases). The CDR3 loop spans 14 amino acids. Trimming left V 3 bases short and J 5 bases short, with 11 bases between. The CDR3 region is CASSFGREDNEQFF. The CDR3 DNA sequence: TGTGCCAGCAGTTTCGGCAGGGAGGACAATGAGCAGTTCTTC.

The sample holds a few counts of this clonotype. Possible read error: a much larger clone is one base away. The chain recombines TRBV29-1 with TRBJ1-1; D gene unclear. This CDR3 contains 11 residues. Germline CDR1 reads SQVTM; CDR2 reads ANQGSEA. In DNA form, the CDR3 reads TGCAGCGTTGAGCGATACACTGAAGCTTCCTTT. Translated: CSVERYTEASF.

This clonotype was seen only a few times. The genes are TRBV30 and TRBJ1-2, with D unclear. From germline, CDR1 is GTSNPN and CDR2 SVGIG (reference sequence). The CDR3 has 17 residues. The V gene lost 3 bases and the J gene lost 5 bases, with 25 bases spanning the gap. CDR3 bases: TGTGCCTGGAGACCCAGCCCAGGTGGGCGGCACTATTATGGCTACACCTTC. Its translation: CAWRPSPGGRHYYGYTF.

There are many counts of this clonotype. V usage is TRBV28 and J usage is TRBJ1-5, with no clear D. V lost 3 bases and J lost 5, with 17 bases in between. The length of the CDR3 is 16 residues. The germline gives CDR1 MDHEN, CDR2 SYDVKM. The CDR3 sequence is CASSLAPDSSDQPQHF. The CDR3 bases are TGTGCCAGCAGTTTGGCCCCAGATTCGAGCGATCAGCCCCAGCATTTT.

There are a few counts of this clonotype. This CDR3 reads CASSLSRDRPRQDDGYTF. CDR3 coding DNA: TGTGCCAGCAGCTTGTCGAGGGACAGGCCGCGCCAGGATGATGGCTACACCTTC. The chain employs TRBV5-4 and TRBJ1-2, with TRBD1 identical over 8 bases. In germline, CDR1 is SGHNT, CDR2 YYREEE (reference sequence). The CDR3 runs 18 residues. The ends lost 1 base at V and 6 bases at J; junction bases unmatched: 17.

This clonotype was seen repeatedly, ten times or more. This chain links TRBV11-2 with TRBJ2-5, with D tentatively TRBD1 or TRBD2 (5 bases each). The ends were cut back, 1 base at V and 1 base at J, with 13 bases in the middle. Germline V CDR1 and CDR2: SGHAT, FQNNGV. The CDR3 length is 16 residues. CDR3 protein: CASSLGDGWGQETQYF. DNA of the CDR3: TGTGCCAGCAGCTTAGGGGACGGATGGGGCCAAGAGACCCAGTACTTC.

This clonotype has ten or more counts. The chain joins TRBV6-1 to TRBJ1-6; D call uncertain. V was cut by 6 bases and J by 9 bases, with 9 bases left in between. The length of the CDR3 is 12 residues. Germline values: CDR1 MNHNS, CDR2 SASEGT. CDR3 DNA: TGTGCCAGCAGCATACAGCTTTCACCCCTCCACTTT. Its protein product is CASSIQLSPLHF.

This chain connects TRBV7-9 to TRBJ1-1, with D hard to call. V lost 4 bases to trimming and J lost 6 bases, with 12 bases between them. CDR1 and CDR2 from the germline V gene are SEHNR and FQNEAQ (reference sequence). The CDR3 contains 13 residues. The CDR3 sequence is CASSSRGSAEAFF. In DNA, the CDR3 is TGTGCCAGCAGCTCCCGGGGTTCGGCTGAAGCTTTCTTT.

The sample holds many counts of this clonotype. This chain uses TRBV28 with TRBJ2-1; no clear D gene. Per germline, CDR1 MDHEN and CDR2 SYDVKM. Trimming removed 3 bases from V and 8 bases from J, with 8 bases in between. The CDR3 contains 12 residues. Here the CDR3 DNA reads TGTGCCAGCAGTTTTGGTGTCGATGAGCAGTTCTTC. Encoded protein: CASSFGVDEQFF.

The J gene is TRBJ2-1, the V gene TRBV5-6; D is perhaps TRBD1 or TRBD2 (5 bases each). Trimming cost V 4 bases and J 4 bases, with 15 bases left between them. Germline CDR1 SGHDT, CDR2 YYEEEE. The CDR3 loop spans 15 amino acids. The CDR3 DNA reads as TGTGCCAGCAGCGAGGGACCGGTGGTGTACAATGAGCAGTTCTTC. It codes for CASSEGPVVYNEQFF.

There are many counts of this clonotype. The chain combines TRBV4-1 with TRBJ2-3; 8 bases are a match to TRBD1. This CDR3 has 14 amino acids. J was trimmed by 6 bases and V by 3 bases; bases with no gene match: 5. The germline gives CDR1 MGHRA, CDR2 YSYEKL. The CDR3 is CASSQMTGADTQYF. Here the CDR3 DNA reads TGCGCCAGCAGCCAGATGACAGGGGCCGATACGCAGTATTTT.

This clonotype was observed a handful of times. The rearrangement joins TRBV18 to TRBJ2-3; possible D gene TRBD2, 5 bases. The V and J ends lost 3 bases and 6 bases respectively, with 22 bases between them. CDR1 is KGHSH and CDR2 is LQKENI in the germline V gene. This CDR3 contains 17 residues. CDR3 residues: CASSPRSKRGGQDTQYF. Here the CDR3 DNA reads TGTGCCAGCTCACCGAGATCGAAGCGAGGCGGGCAGGATACGCAGTATTTT.

Comments on this clonotype: This could be a read error, since a much larger clone is one nucleotide away. This chain uses TRBV29-1 with TRBJ1-1, with D possibly matching TRBD1 (5 bases). Germline V lookup: CDR1 SQVTM, CDR2 ANQGSEA. This CDR3 is built from 13 residues. This CDR3 is CSVEAGKNTKAFF. As DNA, the CDR3 is TGCAGCGTTGAGGCAGGGAAGAACACTAAAGCTTTCTTT.

This clonotype has ten or more counts. This chain uses TRBV12-3 or TRBV12-4 with TRBJ2-7, with D maybe TRBD1 (5 bases). CDR3 length equals 12 residues. V lost 5 bases and J lost 2, with 7 bases in between. The CDR3 sequence: CASSKGAYEQYF. CDR3 coding DNA: TGTGCCAGCAGTAAAGGGGCCTACGAGCAGTACTTC.

This clonotype has just a few counts. The V and J genes are TRBV4-1 and TRBJ2-1; 7 bases match TRBD2. Germline V lookup: CDR1 MGHRA, CDR2 YSYEKL. With 7 bases clipped from V and 5 bases from J, the junction kept 11 bases outside the gene matches. This CDR3 has 15 amino acids. CDR3 sequence reads: CASKSELAVNNEQFF. The CDR3 DNA sequence: TGCGCCAGCAAATCGGAGCTAGCGGTAAACAATGAGCAGTTCTTC.

This clonotype was seen repeatedly, ten times or more. The rearrangement joins TRBV6-1 to TRBJ2-1; the D call may be TRBD1 or TRBD2 (5 bases each). V lost 5 bases, J lost 4 bases, and 24 bases lay in between. The germline V gene has CDR1 MNHNS and CDR2 SASEGT. The CDR3 has 18 residues. The CDR3 sequence is CASSTPNGAAQWYNEQFF. As DNA, the CDR3 is TGTGCCAGCAGTACGCCCAACGGGGCGGCCCAGTGGTACAATGAGCAGTTCTTC.

This clonotype showed up many times. For the CDR3, the DNA is TGCAGTGCTAACCGACTAGCGACGAACACCGGGGAGCTGTTTTTT. It encodes CSANRLATNTGELFF. The chain joins TRBV20-1 to TRBJ2-2; TRBD2 matches at 8 bases. Germline loops: CDR1 DFQATT, CDR2 SNEGSKA (reference sequence). V was pared by 4 bases and J by 0 bases, with 4 bases of the junction left unmatched. CDR3 length: 15 amino acids.

This clonotype was found a few times. The chain carries TRBV30 and TRBJ1-1; D is uncertain. The germline V gene has CDR1 GTSNPN and CDR2 SVGIG (reference sequence). The CDR3 is 11 residues long. Trimming stripped 4 bases from V and 9 bases from J, with 12 bases between. CDR3: CAWKDKGKAFF. The CDR3 DNA follows: TGTGCCTGGAAGGATAAGGGTAAAGCTTTCTTT.

This clonotype was counted ten times or more. CDR3 DNA: TGCGCCAGCAGCCCCGGGGCCGGGGGTGAAAAACTGTTTTTT. The encoded protein is CASSPGAGGEKLFF. The chain carries TRBV5-1 and TRBJ1-4, with D possibly matching TRBD1 (5 bases). The germline V and J ends were trimmed by 4 bases and 7 bases, with 14 bases remaining between them. Germline CDR1 SGHRS, CDR2 YFSETQ. The CDR3 sequence is 14 residues long.

The count of this clonotype is one. The chain links TRBV7-9 to TRBJ2-2, with D hard to call. This CDR3 contains 14 residues. CDR1 SEHNR and CDR2 FQNEAQ come from the germline V gene (reference sequence). Trimming stripped 4 bases from V and 4 bases from J, with 10 bases between. CDR3 sequence: CASSSAWSTGELFF. CDR3 DNA: TGTGCCAGCAGCTCCGCTTGGAGCACCGGGGAGCTGTTTTTT.